The clone carrying this T cell receptor (beta chain) has a handful of counts. The antigen is undetermined. Semi-nested PCR with Nested Universal Primer A followed constant-region reverse priming of full-length variable regions. In TCRdb, the 5' RACE reads were re-called with MiXCR into one record per CDR3 protein. The sample contains about 46,000 distinct CDR3 sequences, 28% of which appear only once. Study results and limitations: Tumor Treg TCRs overlapped most with tumor naive CD4+ cells. Tumor memory CD4+ T cell TCR gene usage was found to cluster with blood and lymph node memory CD4+ cells and with lymph node naive CD4+ cells.

The germline V and J ends were trimmed by 3 bases and 9 bases, with 21 bases remaining between them. The CDR3 length is 16 residues. The germline V gene encodes CDR1 SEHNR and CDR2 FQNEAQ (reference sequence). The gene calls are TRBV7-9 and TRBJ2-4; D may be TRBD1 (5 bases). Sequencing was carried out using naive CD4+ T cells sorted from blood. This sample's subset: naive CD4+ T cells, CD4+CD45RA+CD25-. The TCR sequence derives from a female donor with breast cancer. Here the CDR3 reads CASSLGGASQKGIQYF. CDR3 DNA sequence: TGTGCCAGCAGCTTGGGTGGGGCGTCCCAAAAAGGCATTCAGTACTTC.